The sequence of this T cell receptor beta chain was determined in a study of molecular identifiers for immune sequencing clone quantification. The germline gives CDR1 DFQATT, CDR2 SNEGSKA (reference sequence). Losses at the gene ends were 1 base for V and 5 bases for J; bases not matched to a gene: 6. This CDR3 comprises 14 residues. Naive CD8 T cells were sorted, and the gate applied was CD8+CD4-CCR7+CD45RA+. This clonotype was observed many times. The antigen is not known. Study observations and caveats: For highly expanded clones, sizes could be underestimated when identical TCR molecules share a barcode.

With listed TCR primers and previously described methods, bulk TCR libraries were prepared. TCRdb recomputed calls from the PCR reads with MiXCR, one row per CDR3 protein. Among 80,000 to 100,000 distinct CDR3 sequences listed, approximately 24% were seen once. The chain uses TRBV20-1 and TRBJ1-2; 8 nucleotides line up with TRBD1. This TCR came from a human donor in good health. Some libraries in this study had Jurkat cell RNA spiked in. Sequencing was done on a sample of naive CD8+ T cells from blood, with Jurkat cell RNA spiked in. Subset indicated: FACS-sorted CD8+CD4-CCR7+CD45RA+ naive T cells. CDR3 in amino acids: CSARGQGILYGYTF. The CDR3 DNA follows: TGCAGTGCTAGAGGACAGGGGATATTGTATGGCTACACCTTC.